These T cell receptor beta chains were read from a single sample in a study of shared clonotypes between healthy human individuals. TCRdb keeps only in-frame clones here, not all; method: immunoSEQ multiplex PCR. The table has about a million clones, approximately 80% seen once. The material sequenced was memory CD4+ T cells from PBMCs. These receptors came from a man aged 18 to 29 in good health. Some clones in this sample may be carry-over from other donors' samples. The CDR3 runs from the conserved cysteine through the conserved F or W. D genes are given only for firm matches. Expanded clones get a size class; other rows say once, few or many, or leave the size out.

size	J	V	D	DNA	CDR3
-	TRBJ1-4	TRBV6-6	TRBD1	TGTGCCAGCAGTTATGCAGGGACAGCCGAAAAACTGTTTTTT	CASSYAGTAEKLFF
many	TRBJ2-1	TRBV9	TRBD1	TGTGCCAGCAGCGTAGCCATAGGGGGACAGGGGAATGAGCAGTTCTTC	CASSVAIGGQGNEQFF
-	TRBJ2-1	TRBV7-2	TRBD2	TGTGCCAGCAAGACAGCGGGAGGGGGTTACAATGAGCAGTTCTTC	CASKTAGGGYNEQFF
-	TRBJ2-3	TRBV29-1	-	TGCAGCGTGGGGGGGCTAGCGGTCGGTGCAGATACGCAGTATTTT	CSVGGLAVGADTQYF
-	TRBJ2-7	TRBV5-4	-	TGTGCCAGCAGCCTCCGGACGCCTCGTGGGTCCTACGAGCAGTACTTC	CASSLRTPRGSYEQYF
-	TRBJ2-7	TRBV5-6	TRBD2	TGTGCCAGCAGCCTGCGAAGGACTAGCGGGAGGTACGAGCAGTACTTC	CASSLRRTSGRYEQYF
-	TRBJ1-3	TRBV5-6	-	TGTGCCAGCAGCTTGTGGCTCGATACCTCTGGAAACACCATATATTTT	CASSLWLDTSGNTIYF
-	TRBJ2-1	TRBV5-1	-	TGCGCCAGCAGCCCGGACTCGAGATACAATGAGCAGTTCTTC	CASSPDSRYNEQFF
-	TRBJ1-4	TRBV7-2	TRBD1	TGTGCCAGCAGCCTAGGGGACAGATCTAATGAAAAACTGTTTTTT	CASSLGDRSNEKLFF
few	TRBJ1-3	TRBV5-1	-	TGCGCCAGCAGCTTGAGCGGGGGGCCGGGAAACACCATATATTTT	CASSLSGGPGNTIYF
-	TRBJ2-2	TRBV11-2	-	TGTGCCAGCACGCCACTAGATGGGGGAGTCACCGGGGAGCTGTTTTTT	CASTPLDGGVTGELFF
-	TRBJ2-5	TRBV7-9	-	TGTGCCAGCAGCGTAGAGTGGCAAGAGACCCAGTACTTC	CASSVEWQETQYF
once	TRBJ2-1	TRBV5-1	-	TGCGCCAGCAGCTTGTTCGGGACCCCCGGGAACAATGAGCAGTTCTTC	CASSLFGTPGNNEQFF
-	TRBJ1-3	TRBV13	-	TGTGCCAGCAGCGGAAGCAGGGTCGCTGGAAACACCATATATTTT	CASSGSRVAGNTIYF
-	TRBJ2-7	TRBV10-3	-	TGTGCCATCAGTGAGGGGTCCCGGGACGTCTACGAGCAGTACTTC	CAISEGSRDVYEQYF
-	TRBJ1-3	TRBV5-1	-	TGCGCCAGCAGCCCCCCCGGAGATTCTGGTAACACCATATATTTT	CASSPPGDSGNTIYF
-	TRBJ2-7	TRBV5-1	-	TGCGCCAGCAGCCAGCAAGGGGGGGGCGCGACCTACGAGCAGTACTTC	CASSQQGGGATYEQYF
-	TRBJ2-4	TRBV4-2	TRBD2	TGTGCCAGCAGCCTTAAACTAGCGGGAGGGCGGGAGGCCAAAAACATTCAGTACTTC	CASSLKLAGGREAKNIQYF
-	TRBJ1-1	TRBV15	-	TGTGCCACCAGCAGAGATAAGAAGCTTTGGGGGAACACTGAAGCTTTCTTT	CATSRDKKLWGNTEAFF
-	TRBJ2-3	TRBV5-1	-	TGCGCCAGCAGCTTGGGGGGACACTCTAGCACAGATACGCAGTATTTT	CASSLGGHSSTDTQYF
-	TRBJ2-5	TRBV5-1	-	TGCGCCAGCAGCTTCGGGGGGACAAGAATGGAGACCCAGTACTTC	CASSFGGTRMETQYF
-	TRBJ1-2	TRBV7-2	-	TGTGCCAGCAGCTTAGCGGGGCGCTATGGCTACACCTTC	CASSLAGRYGYTF
-	TRBJ2-6	TRBV28	TRBD1	TGTGCCAGCGGACAGGGCCGCTCTGGGGCCAACGTCCTGACTTTC	CASGQGRSGANVLTF
-	TRBJ1-2	TRBV7-9	-	TGTGCCAGCAGCCCTGGGGGCGGACAAGCTAACTATGGCTACACCTTC	CASSPGGGQANYGYTF
-	TRBJ1-2	TRBV30	TRBD1	TGTGTCTGGAGTGTCAACCCACAGGGGACTCACTACGGCTACACCTTC	CVWSVNPQGTHYGYTF